A selection of T cell receptor beta chains follows, all from one sample in a study of T cell changes during pregnancy in multiple sclerosis. Repertoires were generated with immunoSEQ multiplex PCR, while TCRdb's copy carries only in-frame clones and drops some. The table has about 24,000 clones, 85% to 90% seen once; the top ten hold 1%. The sample consisted of CD4+ T cells from peripheral blood mononuclear cells, taken in the second trimester of pregnancy. These receptor sequences come from a female donor in good health, enrolled as a control in a pregnancy study. Both conserved end residues are part of each CDR3. The order of the fields is CDR3 length, V gene, CDR3 protein.

20 | TRBV5-5 | CASSLGGTGGEVGAKNIQYF
16 | TRBV4-3 | CASSQEGGDSNYGYTF
14 | TRBV29-1 | CSVGRGRNTGELFF
15 | TRBV5-4 | CASSLTGQGSYEQYF
11 | TRBV5-4 | CASSFSETQYF
11 | TRBV7-2 | CASSPRDTQYF
14 | TRBV7-3 | CASSFGTGPYEQYF
14 | TRBV11-2 | CASSPGQRDQPQHF
15 | TRBV11-2 | CASSLASGIRYEQYF
15 | TRBV6-6 | CASSPRDMSSYEQYF
14 | TRBV5-1 | CASTFNTGPGEQYF
15 | TRBV2 | CASRTPQRERYEQYF
15 | TRBV7-2 | CASSSPSGGASGQYF
13 | TRBV5-1 | CASSLAPGLGYTF
15 | TRBV18 | CASSPPGGAVYGYTF
21 | TRBV15 | CATSRDTALSNGVYSNQPQHF
14 | TRBV7-2 | CASSLDPRTEKLFF
15 | TRBV18 | CASSRQGQGGNEQFF
12 | TRBV6-6 | CASRLGVHEQFF
17 | TRBV5-6 | CASSLEVVSGGADTQYF
14 | TRBV19 | CASRLTATNEKLFF
13 | TRBV28 | CASSRPDSYEQYF
18 | TRBV21-1 | CASSKPTTGNPSNQPQHF
13 | TRBV7-8 | CASSPDRNQPQHF
16 | TRBV5-1 | CASSLVLAGGMDTQYF
15 | TRBV15 | CATSRGQAVDQPQHF
14 | TRBV11-1 | CASSLNHRGQPQHF
15 | TRBV19 | CASSSRRESSETQYF
14 | TRBV6-6 | CASGPGQSSYEQYF
14 | TRBV4-2 | CASSQAGDGYGYTF
14 | TRBV29-1 | CSVGTGGRNYGYTF
14 | TRBV18 | CASSPGSSTDTQYF
15 | TRBV28 | CASSLKSTVPREAFF
17 | TRBV7-8 | CASSQGVRGGSNYGYTF
16 | TRBV4-1 | CASSQSPGQGAYEQYF